The T cell receptor beta chain described here comes from a study of post-analysis software for immune sequencing data. Included in the TCR beta cDNA libraries were unique molecular identifiers. Between roughly 1 and 11 million T cells gave rise to hundreds of thousands of cDNA molecules. TCRdb used MiXCR to reprocess the PCR reads, holding one entry per CDR3 protein. The sample lists hundreds of thousands of distinct CDR3 sequences, about 60% seen once, with about 11% in the top ten. Study observations and caveats: Five or six TRBV segments, including TRBV5-6, TRBV5-1 and TRBV20-1, were more frequent in patients than controls.

CDR3 length: 16 residues. Per the germline V gene, CDR1 is SEHNR and CDR2 is FQNEAQ (reference sequence). The ends were cut back, 5 bases at V and 0 bases at J, with 14 bases in the middle. Details on this clonotype: Its specificity is not known.

The receptor was isolated from a girl aged 2 to 10 with multiple sclerosis. V is TRBV7-9 and J is TRBJ2-1; D not resolved. The sample was blood. The CDR3 DNA sequence: TGTGCCAGCAGCCGCCCGGTGTACGACTCCTACAATGAGCAGTTCTTC. Protein: CASSRPVYDSYNEQFF.